This T cell receptor beta chain was recovered during a study of beta chain features in type 1 diabetes. General study results and limits: A possible short-template PCR bias applies equally to patients and controls. Type 1 diabetes patients had VDJ junctions that carried fewer insertions and more deletions.

Germline values: CDR1 KGHSH, CDR2 LQKENI. The CDR3 covers 13 residues. What was sequenced were expressed TCRB transcripts, since all of the isolated RNA had been reverse transcribed. Libraries were prepared by immunoSEQ multiplex PCR; TCRdb keeps only in-frame clonotypes and omits some of them. This table has about 130,000 clones, 9.2% appearing once. Turning to this clone: Its antigen is not known.

The TCR sequence derives from a man between 18 and 29 years old in good health. The sequenced sample consisted of central memory CD4+ T cells from blood. The J gene is TRBJ1-1, the V gene TRBV18; no firm D call. CDR3 amino acids: CASRFGERAEAFF. In DNA, the CDR3 is TGTGCATCTAGGTTCGGGGAAAGAGCTGAAGCTTTCTTT.